The table lists the clone carrying this TCR beta chain with many counts. Its antigen is as yet unknown. V lost 4 bases to trimming and J lost 3 bases, with 13 bases between them. This CDR3 has 14 residues. Germline CDR1 and CDR2: SNHLY and FYNNEI. The data were obtained in a study of T cells in Graves' hyperthyroidism and ophthalmopathy. Whole-study context: Peripheral blood draws took place at initial diagnosis, ahead of any treatment.

More than 9.5 ml fresh peripheral blood yielded the PBMCs. Notes on the study in general: Stable hyperthyroidism was told apart from ophthalmopathy by a model built on 13 V-J features.

RNA transcripts were the template for amplifying TCR beta CDR3 regions. Using the HTBI primer set, a first-round RT-PCR was run on the TCR CDR3. TCRdb reprocessed the multiplex PCR reads via MiXCR and lists one record per CDR3 protein. The sample shows about 350,000 distinct CDR3 sequences, around 13% of them seen only once. This TCR was sampled from a woman aged 30 to 39 with Graves' hyperthyroidism. The gene calls are TRBV2 and TRBJ2-7; no clear D gene. Sequencing was carried out using blood. CDR3 bases: TGTGCCAGCAGTGCTGGGGTAATACTCTACGAGCAGTACTTC. Its protein product is CASSAGVILYEQYF. The whole variable domain, filled in from reference TRBV2 and TRBJ2-7, reads EPEVTQTPSHQVTQMGQEVILRCVPISNHLYFYWYRQILGQKVEFLVSFYNNEISEKSEIFDDQFSVERPDGSNFTLKIRSTKLEDSAMYFCASSAGVILYEQYFGPGTRLTVT.